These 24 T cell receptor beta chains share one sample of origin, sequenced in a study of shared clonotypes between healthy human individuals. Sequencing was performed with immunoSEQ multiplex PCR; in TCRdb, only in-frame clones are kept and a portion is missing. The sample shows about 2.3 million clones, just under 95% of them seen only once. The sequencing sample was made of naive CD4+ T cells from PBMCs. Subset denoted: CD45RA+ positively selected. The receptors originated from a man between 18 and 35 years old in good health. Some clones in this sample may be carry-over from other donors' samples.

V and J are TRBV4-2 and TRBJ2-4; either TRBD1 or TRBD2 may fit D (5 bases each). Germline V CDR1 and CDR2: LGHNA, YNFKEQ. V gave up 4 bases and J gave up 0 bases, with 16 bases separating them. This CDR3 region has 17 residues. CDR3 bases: TGTGCCAGCAGCCCCGGGGCCGGCCTCCTAGCCAAAAACATTCAGTACTTC. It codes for CASSPGAGLLAKNIQYF.

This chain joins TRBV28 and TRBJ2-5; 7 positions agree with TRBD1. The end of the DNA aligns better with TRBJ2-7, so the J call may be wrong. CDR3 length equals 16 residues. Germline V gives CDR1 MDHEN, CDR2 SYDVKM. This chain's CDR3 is CASRPPGQSVTYEQYF. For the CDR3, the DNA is TGTGCCAGCAGGCCCCCGGGACAGTCGGTTACCTACGAGCAGTACTTC.

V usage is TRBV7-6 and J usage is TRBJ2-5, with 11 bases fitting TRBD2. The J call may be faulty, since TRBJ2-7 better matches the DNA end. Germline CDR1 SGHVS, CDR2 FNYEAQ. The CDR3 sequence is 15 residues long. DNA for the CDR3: TGTGCCAGCAGGCCTACTAGCGGGAGCGAAGGCGAGCAGTACTTC. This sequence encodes CASRPTSGSEGEQYF.

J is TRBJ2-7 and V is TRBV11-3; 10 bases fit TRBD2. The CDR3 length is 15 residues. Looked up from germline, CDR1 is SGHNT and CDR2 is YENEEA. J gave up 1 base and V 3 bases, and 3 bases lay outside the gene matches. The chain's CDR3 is CASSLTSGPSYEQYF. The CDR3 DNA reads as TGTGCCAGCAGCTTGACTAGCGGGCCTTCCTACGAGCAGTACTTC.

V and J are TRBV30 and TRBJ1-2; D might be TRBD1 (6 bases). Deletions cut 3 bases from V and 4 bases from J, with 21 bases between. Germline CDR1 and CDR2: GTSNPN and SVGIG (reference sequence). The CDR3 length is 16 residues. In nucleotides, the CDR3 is TGTGCCTGGAGGCCCGGGGGCACCCCACGGGGCTATGGCTACACCTTC. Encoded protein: CAWRPGGTPRGYGYTF.

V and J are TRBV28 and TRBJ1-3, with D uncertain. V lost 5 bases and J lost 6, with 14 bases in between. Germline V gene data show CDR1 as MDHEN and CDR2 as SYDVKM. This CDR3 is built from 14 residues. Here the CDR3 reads CASSPGGLTNTIYF. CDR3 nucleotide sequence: TGTGCCAGCAGTCCAGGAGGACTGACAAACACCATATATTTT.

Here the CDR3 DNA reads TGTGCCAGCAGCTTAGAAATTAGGACTAGCGACCTCCCCTACGAGCAGTACTTC. It codes for CASSLEIRTSDLPYEQYF. The chain combines TRBV11-2 with TRBJ2-7; 9 nucleotides line up with TRBD2. Germline V gene sequence: CDR1 SGHAT, CDR2 FQNNGV. CDR3 size: 18 residues. The V segment lost 0 bases and the J segment 2 bases; nucleotides outside the gene matches: 11.

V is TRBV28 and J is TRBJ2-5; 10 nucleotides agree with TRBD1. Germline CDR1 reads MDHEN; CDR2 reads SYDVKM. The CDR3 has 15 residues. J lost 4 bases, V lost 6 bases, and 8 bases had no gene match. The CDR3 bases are TGTGCCAGCAGCCAAGGGGACAGGGGTGCAGAGACCCAGTACTTC. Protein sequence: CASSQGDRGAETQYF.

The CDR3 coding sequence is TGTGCCAGCCTGCGGGAGGGCGGCTACACCTTC. Translation gives CASLREGGYTF. The V call is TRBV28, the J call TRBJ1-2; D ambiguous. Germline lookup yields CDR1 MDHEN and CDR2 SYDVKM. CDR3 length: 11 residues. V shed 8 bases and J shed 8 bases, with 12 bases lying between them.

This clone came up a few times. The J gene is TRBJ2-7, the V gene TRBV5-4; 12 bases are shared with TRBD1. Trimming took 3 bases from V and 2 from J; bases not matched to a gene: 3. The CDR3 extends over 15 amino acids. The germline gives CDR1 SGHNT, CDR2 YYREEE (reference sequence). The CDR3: CASSWGQGAPYEQYF. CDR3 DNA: TGTGCCAGCAGCTGGGGACAGGGGGCACCCTACGAGCAGTACTTC.

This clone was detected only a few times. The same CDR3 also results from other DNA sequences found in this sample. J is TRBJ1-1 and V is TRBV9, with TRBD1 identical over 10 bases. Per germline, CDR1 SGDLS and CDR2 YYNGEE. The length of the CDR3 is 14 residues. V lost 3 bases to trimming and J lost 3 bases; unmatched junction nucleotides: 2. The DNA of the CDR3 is TGTGCCAGCAGCGCAGGACAGGGGGACACTGAAGCTTTCTTT. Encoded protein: CASSAGQGDTEAFF. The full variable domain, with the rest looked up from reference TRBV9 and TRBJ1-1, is DSGVTQTPKHLITATGQRVTLRCSPRSGDLSVYWYQQSLDQGLQFLIQYYNGEERAKGNILERFSAQQFPDLHSELNLSSLELGDSALYFCASSAGQGDTEAFFGQGTRLTVV.

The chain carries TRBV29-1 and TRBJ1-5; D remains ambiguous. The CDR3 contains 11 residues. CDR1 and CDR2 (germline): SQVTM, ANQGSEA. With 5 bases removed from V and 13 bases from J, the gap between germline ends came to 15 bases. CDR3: CSVTLAEVQHF. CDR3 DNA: TGCAGCGTTACCCTGGCAGAGGTTCAGCATTTT.

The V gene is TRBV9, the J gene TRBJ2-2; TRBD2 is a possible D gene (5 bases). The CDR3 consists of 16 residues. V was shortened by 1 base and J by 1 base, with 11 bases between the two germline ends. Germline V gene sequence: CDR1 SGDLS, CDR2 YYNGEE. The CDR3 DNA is TGTGCCAGCAGCGTACTGGACGGGGTGAACACCGGGGAGCTGTTTTTT. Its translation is CASSVLDGVNTGELFF.

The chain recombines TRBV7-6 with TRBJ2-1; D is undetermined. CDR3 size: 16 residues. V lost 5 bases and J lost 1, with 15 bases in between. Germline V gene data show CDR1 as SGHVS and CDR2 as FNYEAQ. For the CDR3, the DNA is TGTGCCAGCAGCATCAGCCTCGGAAGGTCCTACAATGAGCAGTTCTTC. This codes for CASSISLGRSYNEQFF. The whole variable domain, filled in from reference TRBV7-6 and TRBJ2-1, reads GAGVSQSPRYKVTKRGQDVALRCDPISGHVSLYWYRQALGQGPEFLTYFNYEAQQDKSGLPNDRFSAERPEGSISTLTIQRTEQRDSAMYRCASSISLGRSYNEQFFGPGTRLTVL.

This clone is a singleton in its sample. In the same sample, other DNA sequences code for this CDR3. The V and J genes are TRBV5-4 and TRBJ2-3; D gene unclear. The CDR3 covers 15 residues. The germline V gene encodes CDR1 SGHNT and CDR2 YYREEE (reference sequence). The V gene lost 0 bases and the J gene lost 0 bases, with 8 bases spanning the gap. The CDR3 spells CASSLGGASTDTQYF. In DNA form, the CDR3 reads TGTGCCAGCAGCTTGGGAGGTGCTAGCACAGATACGCAGTATTTT.

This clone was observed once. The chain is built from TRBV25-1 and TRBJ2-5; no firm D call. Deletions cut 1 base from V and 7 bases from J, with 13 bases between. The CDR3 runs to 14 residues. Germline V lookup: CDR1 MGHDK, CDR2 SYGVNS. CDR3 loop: CASSESLRWGTQYF. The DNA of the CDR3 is TGTGCCAGCAGTGAATCCCTCCGCTGGGGGACCCAGTACTTC.

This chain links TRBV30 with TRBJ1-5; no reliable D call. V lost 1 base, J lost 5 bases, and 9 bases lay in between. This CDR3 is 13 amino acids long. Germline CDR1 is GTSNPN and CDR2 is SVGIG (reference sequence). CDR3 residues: CAWSDSRDQPQHF. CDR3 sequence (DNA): TGTGCCTGGAGTGACTCCAGAGATCAGCCCCAGCATTTT.

The chain's CDR3 is CASSYQPRGQPQHF. DNA of the CDR3: TGTGCCAGCAGTTACCAACCCCGGGGCCAGCCCCAGCATTTT. The chain combines TRBV6-5 with TRBJ1-5, with a tentative D call TRBD1 (5 bases). The V end lost 2 bases, the J end lost 7 bases, and 12 bases lay between the germline ends. The CDR3 has 14 amino acids. Germline V gives CDR1 MNHEY, CDR2 SVGAGI.

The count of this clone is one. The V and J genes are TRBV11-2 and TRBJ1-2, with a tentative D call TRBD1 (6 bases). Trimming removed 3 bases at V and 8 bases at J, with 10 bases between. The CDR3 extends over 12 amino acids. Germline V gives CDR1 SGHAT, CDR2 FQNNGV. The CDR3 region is CASSFQGTGYTF. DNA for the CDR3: TGTGCCAGCAGCTTTCAGGGGACAGGCTACACCTTC. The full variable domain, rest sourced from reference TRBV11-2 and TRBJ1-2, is EAGVAQSPRYKIIEKRQSVAFWCNPISGHATLYWYQQILGQGPKLLIQFQNNGVVDDSQLPKDRFSAERLKGVDSTLKIQPAKLEDSAVYLCASSFQGTGYTFGSGTRLTVV.

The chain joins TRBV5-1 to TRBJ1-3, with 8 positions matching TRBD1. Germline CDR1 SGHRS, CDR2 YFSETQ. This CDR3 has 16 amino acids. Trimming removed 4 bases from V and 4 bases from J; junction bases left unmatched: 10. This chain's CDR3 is CASSPGWQGAGNTIYF. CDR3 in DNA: TGCGCCAGCAGCCCTGGTTGGCAGGGGGCCGGAAACACCATATATTTT.

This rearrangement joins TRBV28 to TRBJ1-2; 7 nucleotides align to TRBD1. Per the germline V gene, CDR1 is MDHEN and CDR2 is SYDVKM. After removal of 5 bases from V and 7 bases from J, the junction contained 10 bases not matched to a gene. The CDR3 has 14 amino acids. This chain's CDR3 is CASSPRQGSTGYTF. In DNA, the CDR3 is TGTGCCAGCAGTCCTCGACAGGGTAGTACTGGCTACACCTTC.

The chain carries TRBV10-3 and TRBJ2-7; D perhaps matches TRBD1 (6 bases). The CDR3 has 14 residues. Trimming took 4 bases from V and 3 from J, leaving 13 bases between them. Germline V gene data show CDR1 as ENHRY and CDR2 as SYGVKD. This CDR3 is CAISVSGRGYEQYF. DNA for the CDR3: TGTGCCATCAGTGTCTCCGGCAGGGGCTACGAGCAGTACTTC.

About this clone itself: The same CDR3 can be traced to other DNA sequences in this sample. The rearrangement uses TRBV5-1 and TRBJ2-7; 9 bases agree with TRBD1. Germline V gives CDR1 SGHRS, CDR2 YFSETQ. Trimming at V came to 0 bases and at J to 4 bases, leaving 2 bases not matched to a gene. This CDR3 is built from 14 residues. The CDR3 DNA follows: TGCGCCAGCAGCTTGGTGGGACAGGGTTACGAGCAGTACTTC. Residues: CASSLVGQGYEQYF. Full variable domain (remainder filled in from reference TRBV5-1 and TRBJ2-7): KAGVTQTPRYLIKTRGQQVTLSCSPISGHRSVSWYQQTPGQGLQFLFEYFSETQRNKGNFPGRFSGRQFSNSRSEMNVSTLELGDSALYLCASSLVGQGYEQYFGPGTRLTVT.

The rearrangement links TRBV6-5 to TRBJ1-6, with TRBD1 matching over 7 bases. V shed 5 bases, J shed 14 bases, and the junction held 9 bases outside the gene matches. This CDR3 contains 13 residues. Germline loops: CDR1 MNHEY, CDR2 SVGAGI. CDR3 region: CASSTGQRAALHF. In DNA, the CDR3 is TGTGCCAGCAGTACGGGACAGCGTGCGGCCCTCCACTTT.